These T cell receptor beta chains were read from a single sample in a study of persistence of HIV-infected CD4 T cells. Libraries were prepared by immunoSEQ multiplex PCR; TCRdb keeps only in-frame clonotypes and omits some of them. The repertoire consists of fewer than 35,000 clones, with over 80% occurring once and the leading ten covering under 6.5%. These TCRs' antigens remain unknown. Sequencing was performed on CD4+ T cells sorted from PBMCs after roughly 18-hour stimulation, taken from a patient who received antiretroviral therapy. Receptors originate from an adult woman with HIV who was CMV-seropositive. CDR3s include the opening cysteine and the closing phenylalanine or tryptophan. D genes are given only for firm matches. Clone size is shown for a subset of rows, as once, few, many or a class of expanded clone.

d_call clone_size j_call v_call cdr3_nt cdr3_aa
TRBD1 . TRBJ1-4 TRBV5-1 TGCGCCAGCAGCTTGGGGGACAGGGGTGAAAAACTGTTTTTT CASSLGDRGEKLFF
. few TRBJ2-2 TRBV6-5 TGTGCCAGCAAGGACCGCTCGAACACCGGGGAGCTGTTTTTT CASKDRSNTGELFF
TRBD1 . TRBJ2-7 TRBV19 TGTGCCAGTAGTATCCCCGGACAGGTGTACGAGCAGTACTTC CASSIPGQVYEQYF
. . TRBJ2-2 TRBV24-1 TGTGCCACCAGCGAGAAGCCGACCGGGGAGCTGTTTTTT CATSEKPTGELFF
. . TRBJ2-3 TRBV5-5 TGTGCCAGCAGCGACTGGAGCACAGATACGCAGTATTTT CASSDWSTDTQYF
TRBD2 . TRBJ2-1 TRBV5-1 TGCGCCAGCAGCAGAATGGCGGGGGAGGATGAGCAGTTCTTC CASSRMAGEDEQFF
. . TRBJ2-5 TRBV5-1 TGCGCCAGCAGCTTGGAAGAGACCCAGTACTTC CASSLEETQYF
TRBD1 . TRBJ1-1 TRBV10-3 TGTGCCATCCAACTCGACAGGGACACTGAAGCTTTCTTT CAIQLDRDTEAFF
. . TRBJ1-2 TRBV7-9 TGTGCCAGCAGCAAGAACTATGGCTACACCTTC CASSKNYGYTF
. . TRBJ1-4 TRBV7-9 TGTGCCAGCAGCTTAGAGGGGGGGACTAATGAAAAACTGTTTTTT CASSLEGGTNEKLFF
. . TRBJ1-5 TRBV18 TGTGCCAGCTCGTATGGACCCCGGAACCAGCCCCAGCATTTT CASSYGPRNQPQHF
TRBD1 few TRBJ1-5 TRBV15 TGTGCCACCACCCAAACAGGGGGTATTCAGCCCCAGCATTTT CATTQTGGIQPQHF
. . TRBJ2-2 TRBV9 TGTGCCAGCAGCAGGGCGGCGAACACCGGGGAGCTGTTTTTT CASSRAANTGELFF
TRBD1 . TRBJ2-3 TRBV2 TGTGCCAGCAGTGAGGTGGACAGGGGCACAGATACGCAGTATTTT CASSEVDRGTDTQYF
. few TRBJ2-7 TRBV18 TGTGCCAGCTCACCTGGCAGTGACTACGAGCAGTACTTC CASSPGSDYEQYF
. once TRBJ1-2 TRBV6-6 TGTGCCAGCAACGACCGACGGGCGGTTCTAGGCTACACCTTC CASNDRRAVLGYTF
TRBD1 . TRBJ1-6 TRBV3-1/TRBV3-2 TGTGCCAGCAGCCAAGCGACAGGGGGTACTTATAATTCACCCCTCCACTTT CASSQATGGTYNSPLHF
. . TRBJ2-1 TRBV2 TGTGCCAGCAGCTCAGAGGGGCCTCGCAATGAGCAGTTCTTC CASSSEGPRNEQFF
. . TRBJ2-5 TRBV3-1/TRBV3-2 TGTGCCAGCAGCCAAGACTGGGTGGGAAGGGGAGAGACCCAGTACTTC CASSQDWVGRGETQYF